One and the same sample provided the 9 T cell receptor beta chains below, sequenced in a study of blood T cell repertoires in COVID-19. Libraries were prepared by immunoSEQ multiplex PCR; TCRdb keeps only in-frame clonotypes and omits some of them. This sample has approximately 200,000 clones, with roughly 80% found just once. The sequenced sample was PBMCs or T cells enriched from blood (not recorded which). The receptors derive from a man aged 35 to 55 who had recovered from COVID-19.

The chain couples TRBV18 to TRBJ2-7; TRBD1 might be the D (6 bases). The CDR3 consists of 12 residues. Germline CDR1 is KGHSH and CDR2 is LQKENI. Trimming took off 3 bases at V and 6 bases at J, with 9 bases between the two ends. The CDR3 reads CASSPDRSEQYV. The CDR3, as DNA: TGTGCCAGCTCACCGGACAGATCCGAGCAGTACGTC.

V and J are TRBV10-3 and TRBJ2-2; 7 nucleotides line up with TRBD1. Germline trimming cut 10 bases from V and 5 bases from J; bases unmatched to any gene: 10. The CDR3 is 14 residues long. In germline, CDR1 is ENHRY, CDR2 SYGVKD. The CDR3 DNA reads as TGTGCCACCCTTCGGACAGGCACGACCGGGGAGCTGTTTTTT. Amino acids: CATLRTGTTGELFF.

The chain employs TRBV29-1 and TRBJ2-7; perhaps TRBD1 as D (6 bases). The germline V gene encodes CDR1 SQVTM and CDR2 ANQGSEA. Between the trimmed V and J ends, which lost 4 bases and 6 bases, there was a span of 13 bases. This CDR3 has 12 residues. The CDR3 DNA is TGCAGCGTTGTCACAGGGTCGTCCGAGCAGTACTTC. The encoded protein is CSVVTGSSEQYF.

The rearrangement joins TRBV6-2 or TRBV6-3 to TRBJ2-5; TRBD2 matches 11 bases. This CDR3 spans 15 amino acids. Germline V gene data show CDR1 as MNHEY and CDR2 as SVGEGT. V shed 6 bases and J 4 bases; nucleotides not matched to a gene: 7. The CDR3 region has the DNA TGTGCCAGCAGCTCCGGACTAGCGGGTAGAGAGACCCAGTACTTC. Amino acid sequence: CASSSGLAGRETQYF.

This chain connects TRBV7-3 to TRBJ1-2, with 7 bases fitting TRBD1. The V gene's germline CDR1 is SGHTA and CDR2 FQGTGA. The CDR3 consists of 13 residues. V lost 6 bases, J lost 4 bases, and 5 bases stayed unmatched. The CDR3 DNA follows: TGTGCCAGCAGGTTTACAGGGGCCTATGGCTACACCTTC. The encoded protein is CASRFTGAYGYTF.

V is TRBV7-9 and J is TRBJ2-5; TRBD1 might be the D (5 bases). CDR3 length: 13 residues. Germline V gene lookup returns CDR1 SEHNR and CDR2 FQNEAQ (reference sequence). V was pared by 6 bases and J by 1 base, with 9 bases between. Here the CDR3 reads CASSRQPQETQYF. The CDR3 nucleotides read TGTGCCAGCAGTCGACAGCCCCAAGAGACCCAGTACTTC.

The CDR3 region is CASSQVETSGNFLYEQYF. CDR3 nucleotides: TGTGCCAGCAGCCAAGTGGAGACTAGCGGTAATTTCTTATACGAGCAGTACTTC. The rearrangement links TRBV4-2 to TRBJ2-7; 9 nucleotides agree with TRBD2. CDR3 size: 18 residues. V trimming: 1 base; J trimming: 4 bases; junction bases outside the gene matches: 14. Germline lookup yields CDR1 LGHNA and CDR2 YNFKEQ.

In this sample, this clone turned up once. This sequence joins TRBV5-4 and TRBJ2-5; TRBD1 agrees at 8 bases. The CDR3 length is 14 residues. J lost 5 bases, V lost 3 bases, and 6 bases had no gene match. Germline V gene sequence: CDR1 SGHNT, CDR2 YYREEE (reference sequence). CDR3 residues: CASSSKTGEETQYF. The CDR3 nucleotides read TGTGCCAGCAGCTCCAAGACAGGGGAGGAGACCCAGTACTTC. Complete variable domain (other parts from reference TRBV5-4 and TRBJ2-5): ETGVTQSPTHLIKTRGQQVTLRCSSQSGHNTVSWYQQALGQGPQFIFQYYREEENGRGNFPPRFSGLQFPNYSSELNVNALELDDSALYLCASSSKTGEETQYFGPGTRLLVL.

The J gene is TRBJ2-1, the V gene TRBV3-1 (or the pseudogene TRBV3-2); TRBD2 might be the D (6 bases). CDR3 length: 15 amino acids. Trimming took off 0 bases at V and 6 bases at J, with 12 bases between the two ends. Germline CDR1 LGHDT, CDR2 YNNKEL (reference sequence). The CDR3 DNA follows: TGTGCCAGCAGCCAAGATGGCGGGAAAACCAATGAGCAGTTCTTC. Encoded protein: CASSQDGGKTNEQFF.